Sequencing of this T cell receptor (beta chain) was carried out in a study of beta chain features in type 1 diabetes. General study results and limits: TCRB CDR3 length was moderately but significantly reduced in all four CD4+ subsets of Type 1 diabetes patients. VDJ junctions sequenced from type 1 diabetes patients showed fewer insertions and more deletions.

The collection from each donor was one heparinised blood draw averaging roughly 110 mL. The CDR3 length is 16 residues. The germline V gene encodes CDR1 MNHEY and CDR2 SMNVEV (reference sequence). Trimming removed 2 bases from V and 5 bases from J, with 15 bases in between. Regarding this clone: As yet, its antigen is unknown.

The entirety of the isolated RNA underwent reverse transcription, so expressed TCRB transcripts were sequenced. Some clones are missing from TCRdb's copy, which holds only in-frame ones; the method was immunoSEQ multiplex PCR. Among some 660,000 clones, roughly an eighth were seen once, and the ten largest hold around 0.04%. The chain couples TRBV27 to TRBJ2-2; tentatively, D is TRBD1 or TRBD2 (5 bases each). This TCR came from a man between 18 and 29 years old with type 1 diabetes. Input material: naive CD4+ T cells from blood. As DNA, the CDR3 is TGTGCCAGCAGTTTAAAGCCCAGGGAGAGGACCGGGGAGCTGTTTTTT. Amino acids: CASSLKPRERTGELFF.